This is a list of T cell receptor beta chains from one sample in a study of blood T cells in healthy people across ages. Via MiXCR, TCRdb re-called the 5' RACE reads, giving one row per CDR3 protein. The sample has around 1,000,000 distinct CDR3 sequences, under 30% seen once. The data also belong to a second study, concerning T cells of mothers and their children.

The sequencing input was blood. The receptors were gathered from a girl aged 2 to 10 in good health. The CDR3 runs from the conserved cysteine through the conserved F or W. A D gene is named only where the DNA matches it firmly. Rows may omit the clone size; those that give it use once, few, many or a size class.

clone_size: -; v_call: TRBV20-1; d_call: TRBD2; j_call: TRBJ2-1; cdr3_aa: CSASEASGVSEQFF; cdr3_nt: TGCAGTGCTAGTGAGGCTAGCGGGGTTAGTGAGCAGTTCTTC
clone_size: few; v_call: TRBV5-8; d_call: -; j_call: TRBJ1-2; cdr3_aa: CASSLERGGVNGYTF; cdr3_nt: TGTGCCAGCAGCTTGGAACGGGGTGGGGTGAATGGCTACACCTTC
clone_size: -; v_call: TRBV5-1; d_call: TRBD1; j_call: TRBJ2-1; cdr3_aa: CASSIGQGANEQFF; cdr3_nt: TGCGCCAGCAGCATAGGACAGGGGGCCAATGAGCAGTTCTTC
clone_size: few; v_call: TRBV7-6; d_call: -; j_call: TRBJ2-6; cdr3_aa: CASSRDFSGANVLTF; cdr3_nt: TGTGCCAGCAGTCGGGACTTCTCTGGGGCCAACGTCCTGACTTTC
clone_size: -; v_call: TRBV13; d_call: -; j_call: TRBJ1-2; cdr3_aa: CASSFWTAASNYGYTF; cdr3_nt: TGTGCCAGCAGCTTTTGGACAGCAGCTTCTAACTATGGCTACACCTTC
clone_size: few; v_call: TRBV29-1; d_call: -; j_call: TRBJ1-3; cdr3_aa: CSVLGSGNTIYF; cdr3_nt: TGCAGCGTTCTAGGGTCTGGAAACACCATATATTTT
clone_size: few; v_call: TRBV14; d_call: TRBD2; j_call: TRBJ2-1; cdr3_aa: CASSQVLNRGLSYYNEQFF; cdr3_nt: TGTGCCAGCAGCCAAGTACTCAATCGGGGACTAAGTTACTACAATGAGCAGTTCTTC
clone_size: -; v_call: TRBV11-2; d_call: -; j_call: TRBJ2-6; cdr3_aa: CASSLEPPQSGANVLTF; cdr3_nt: TGTGCCAGCAGCTTAGAACCTCCTCAGTCTGGGGCCAACGTCCTGACTTTC
clone_size: -; v_call: TRBV11-2; d_call: -; j_call: TRBJ2-7; cdr3_aa: CASSSSVGSGYEQYF; cdr3_nt: TGTGCCAGCAGCTCTTCGGTGGGCTCCGGATACGAGCAGTACTTC
clone_size: few; v_call: TRBV28; d_call: -; j_call: TRBJ2-5; cdr3_aa: CASSLLEESQYF; cdr3_nt: TGTGCCAGCAGTTTACTGGAGGAAAGCCAGTACTTC